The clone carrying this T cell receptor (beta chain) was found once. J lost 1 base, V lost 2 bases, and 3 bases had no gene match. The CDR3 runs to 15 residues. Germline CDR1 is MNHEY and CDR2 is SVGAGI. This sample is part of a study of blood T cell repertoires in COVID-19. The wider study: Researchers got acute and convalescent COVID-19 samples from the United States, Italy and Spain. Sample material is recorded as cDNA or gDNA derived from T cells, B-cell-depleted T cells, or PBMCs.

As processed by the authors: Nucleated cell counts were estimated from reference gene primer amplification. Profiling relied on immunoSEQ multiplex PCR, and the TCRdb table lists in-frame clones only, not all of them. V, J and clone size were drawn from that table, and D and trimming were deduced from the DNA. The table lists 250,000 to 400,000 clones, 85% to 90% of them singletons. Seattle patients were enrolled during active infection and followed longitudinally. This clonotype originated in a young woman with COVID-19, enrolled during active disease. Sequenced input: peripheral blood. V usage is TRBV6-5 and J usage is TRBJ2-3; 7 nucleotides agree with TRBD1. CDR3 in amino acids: CASSYGTEGTDTQYF. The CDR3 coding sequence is TGTGCCAGCAGTTACGGGACAGAAGGCACAGATACGCAGTATTTT.